What follows are 21 T cell receptor beta chains derived from one specimen sequenced in a study of blood T cell repertoires in COVID-19. Measured with immunoSEQ multiplex PCR; TCRdb has only the in-frame clones, and not every one. In the table there are under 200,000 clones, more than 85% of which are singletons. Sequenced material: peripheral blood. Receptors originate from a man in his fifties or sixties with COVID-19, enrolled during active disease.

Note on this clone: The junction and the germline gene differ at one end; a read error may be behind it. The chain combines TRBV5-1 with TRBJ2-1, with 10 bases lining up with TRBD2. Germline CDR1 is SGHRS and CDR2 is YFSETQ. This CDR3 contains 17 residues. Written as DNA, the CDR3 is TGCGCCAGCAGCTTGGGACTAGCGGGTGTCTCCTACAATGAGCAATTCTTC. Translating it yields CASSLGLAGVSYNEQFF.

The chain recombines TRBV5-1 with TRBJ2-5; TRBD2 agrees at 11 bases. From germline, CDR1 is SGHRS and CDR2 YFSETQ. The CDR3 is 16 amino acids. V shed 0 bases, J shed 3 bases, and the junction held 4 bases outside the gene matches. CDR3 DNA sequence: TGCGCCAGCAGCTTGGCCACGACTAGCGGGAAAGAGACCCAGTACTTC. Translating it yields CASSLATTSGKETQYF.

This chain joins TRBV30 and TRBJ1-1; TRBD1 might be the D (6 bases). The CDR3 covers 14 residues. Per germline, CDR1 GTSNPN and CDR2 SVGIG (reference sequence). V lost 4 bases to trimming and J lost 5 bases, with 17 bases between them. CDR3 nucleotide sequence: TGTGCCTGGACCGGGTCGGGGGGCCGGACTGAAGCTTTCTTT. Translation gives CAWTGSGGRTEAFF.

V usage is TRBV4-3 and J usage is TRBJ2-7; 12 bases fit TRBD2. The germline CDR1 and CDR2 sequences are LGHNA and YSLEER. The J segment lost 2 bases and the V segment lost 1 base, leaving 0 bases of the junction unmatched. This CDR3 is built from 15 residues. CDR3 protein: CASSQGLAGAYEQYF. The CDR3 DNA follows: TGCGCCAGCAGCCAAGGACTAGCGGGAGCCTACGAGCAGTACTTC.

The chain carries TRBV7-2 and TRBJ2-7, with 11 bases matching TRBD2. The CDR3 sequence is 15 residues long. V dropped 7 bases and J dropped 2; count of bases not matched to a gene: 7. Germline lookup yields CDR1 SGHTA and CDR2 FQGNSA. CDR3 DNA sequence: TGTGCCAGCACCCCTACTAGCGGGGGAACCTACGAGCAGTACTTC. Protein: CASTPTSGGTYEQYF.

The chain carries TRBV11-3 and TRBJ2-3; TRBD2 agrees at 8 bases. This CDR3 region has 16 residues. Unmatched junction bases numbered 10, after V lost 8 bases and J lost 0 bases. Germline V gene lookup returns CDR1 SGHNT and CDR2 YENEEA. As DNA, the CDR3 is TGTGCCAGCTTGGCGGGAGGAGGGACTAGCACAGATACGCAGTATTTT. It encodes CASLAGGGTSTDTQYF.

The V call is TRBV7-2, the J call TRBJ1-1, with TRBD1 as a possible D gene (5 bases). The CDR3 length is 13 residues. Trimming stripped 5 bases from V and 6 bases from J, with 13 bases between. Germline assignment: CDR1 SGHTA and CDR2 FQGNSA. This CDR3 is CASSGQGFAEAFF. The CDR3 coding sequence is TGTGCCAGCAGCGGCCAGGGTTTCGCTGAAGCTTTCTTT.

This chain connects TRBV6-5 to TRBJ2-7, with D possibly matching TRBD1 (6 bases). From germline, CDR1 is MNHEY and CDR2 SVGAGI. CDR3 length equals 14 residues. V was pared by 4 bases and J by 2 bases, with 12 bases between. CDR3 DNA sequence: TGTGCCAGCAGTTCTACAGGGACCACCTACGAGCAGTACTTC. This codes for CASSSTGTTYEQYF.

This chain uses TRBV28 with TRBJ1-5; D not resolved. The ends were cut back, 8 bases at V and 1 base at J, with 21 bases in the middle. This CDR3 is 17 amino acids long. Germline-derived CDR1 and CDR2 are MDHEN and SYDVKM. The CDR3 bases are TGTGCCAGCCCCCCCTCCGCGTCCCGTTACAGCAATCAGCCCCAGCATTTT. Protein: CASPPSASRYSNQPQHF.

This chain connects TRBV15 to TRBJ1-2; TRBD1 matches 8 bases. Unmatched junction bases numbered 4, after V lost 0 bases and J lost 4 bases. The CDR3 runs 15 residues. In germline, CDR1 is LNHNV, CDR2 YYDKDF (reference sequence). CDR3 coding DNA: TGTGCCACCAGCAGAGATCCGGACAGGGCCTATGGCTACACCTTC. Protein product: CATSRDPDRAYGYTF.

This clone was seen a single time. The chain carries TRBV6-1 and TRBJ2-7; 8 nucleotides align to TRBD2. The CDR3 covers 16 residues. The germline CDR1 and CDR2 sequences are MNHNS and SASEGT. The V segment lost 3 bases and the J segment 1 base; nucleotides outside the gene matches: 8. The CDR3 DNA is TGTGCCAGCAGTGACGGGGGGGGTGGAATGTCCTACGAGCAGTACTTC. Protein sequence: CASSDGGGGMSYEQYF.

DNA for the CDR3: TGTGCCAGCTCACCCCGGGACAGGGGCGAAGCTTTCTTT. Translation: CASSPRDRGEAFF. The chain employs TRBV18 and TRBJ1-1; 10 bases align to TRBD1. The ends lost 3 bases at V and 8 bases at J; junction bases unmatched: 3. The CDR3 extends over 13 amino acids. Germline V CDR1 and CDR2: KGHSH, LQKENI.

CDR3 nucleotide sequence: TGTGCCAGCAGCTTAGGCAGCGGGGGGTACCAAGAGACCCAGTACTTC. Protein product: CASSLGSGGYQETQYF. This sequence joins TRBV7-9 and TRBJ2-5; 9 positions agree with TRBD2. Germline V CDR1 and CDR2: SEHNR, FQNEAQ (reference sequence). Losses at the gene ends were 1 base for V and 0 bases for J; bases not matched to a gene: 3. The CDR3 is 16 residues long.

This clone is a singleton in its sample. DNA of the CDR3: TGTGCCAGCAGCTTGATGGCCAACACTGAAGCTTTCTTT. It codes for CASSLMANTEAFF. The chain employs TRBV5-6 and TRBJ1-1, with D hard to call. CDR1 is SGHDT and CDR2 is YYEEEE in the germline V gene. The CDR3 sequence is 13 residues long. V was shortened by 1 base and J by 2 bases, with 6 bases between the two germline ends.

J is TRBJ1-2 and V is TRBV7-8; TRBD1 matches at 8 bases. CDR1 SGHVS and CDR2 FQNEAQ come from the germline V gene. With 2 bases clipped from V and 6 bases from J, the junction kept 5 bases outside the gene matches. CDR3 size: 14 residues. The CDR3 protein is CASSLWTGRDGYTF. The CDR3 DNA follows: TGTGCCAGCAGCTTATGGACAGGGAGGGATGGCTACACCTTC.

The genes are TRBV7-2 and TRBJ1-6, with D maybe TRBD1 (6 bases). CDR1 is SGHTA, CDR2 FQGNSA, per germline. V was cut by 5 bases and J by 5 bases, with 13 bases left in between. This CDR3 has 15 amino acids. In nucleotides, the CDR3 is TGTGCCAGCAGCCCCTCTGACAGGAATAATTCACCCCTCCACTTT. It translates to CASSPSDRNNSPLHF. The variable domain in full, completed from reference TRBV7-2 and TRBJ1-6, reads GAGVSQSPSNKVTEKGKDVELRCDPISGHTALYWYRQSLGQGLEFLIYFQGNSAPDKSGLPSDRFSAERTGGSVSTLTIQRTQQEDSAVYLCASSPSDRNNSPLHFGNGTRLTVT.

Comments on this clone: Other DNA sequences from this sample encode an identical CDR3 as well. The V gene is TRBV7-2, the J gene TRBJ2-5; D not certain. The CDR3 contains 12 residues. Germline CDR1 is SGHTA and CDR2 is FQGNSA. V was cut by 1 base and J by 5 bases, with 5 bases left in between. CDR3 sequence reads: CASSLGRETQYF. CDR3 in DNA: TGTGCCAGCAGCTTAGGTCGGGAGACCCAGTACTTC.

The J gene is TRBJ1-2, the V gene TRBV29-1, with 8 bases that match TRBD1. Germline loops: CDR1 SQVTM, CDR2 ANQGSEA. The J segment lost 4 bases and the V segment lost 5 bases, leaving 9 bases of the junction unmatched. This CDR3 is 14 amino acids long. In DNA, the CDR3 is TGCAGCGTTACGGGAGGACAGGGTTCCTATGGCTACACCTTC. Amino acid sequence: CSVTGGQGSYGYTF.

This chain links TRBV19 with TRBJ1-5, with D hard to call. The V end was cut by 7 bases, the J end by 4 bases, with 14 bases between. This CDR3 comprises 14 residues. CDR1 is LNHDA, CDR2 SQIVND, per germline (reference sequence). The CDR3, as DNA: TGTGCCAGTACCAAAACTATAGCAAATCAGCCCCAGCATTTT. Translating it yields CASTKTIANQPQHF.

This chain joins TRBV19 and TRBJ1-2; 7 nucleotides agree with TRBD1. The V gene end was trimmed by 3 bases and the J gene end by 2 bases; junction bases not matched to a gene: 12. Per germline, CDR1 LNHDA and CDR2 SQIVND (reference sequence). The CDR3 spans 17 residues. CDR3: CASSIIPRRDRNYGYTF. The CDR3 bases are TGTGCCAGTAGTATCATTCCCCGCCGGGACAGAAACTATGGCTACACCTTC.

The V call is TRBV12-3 or TRBV12-4, the J call TRBJ1-3; D unclear. This CDR3 region has 13 residues. The V end lost 8 bases, the J end lost 0 bases, and 8 bases lay between the germline ends. The CDR3 DNA follows: TGTGCCAGCCGAGATTCCTCTGGAAACACCATATATTTT. It specifies CASRDSSGNTIYF.